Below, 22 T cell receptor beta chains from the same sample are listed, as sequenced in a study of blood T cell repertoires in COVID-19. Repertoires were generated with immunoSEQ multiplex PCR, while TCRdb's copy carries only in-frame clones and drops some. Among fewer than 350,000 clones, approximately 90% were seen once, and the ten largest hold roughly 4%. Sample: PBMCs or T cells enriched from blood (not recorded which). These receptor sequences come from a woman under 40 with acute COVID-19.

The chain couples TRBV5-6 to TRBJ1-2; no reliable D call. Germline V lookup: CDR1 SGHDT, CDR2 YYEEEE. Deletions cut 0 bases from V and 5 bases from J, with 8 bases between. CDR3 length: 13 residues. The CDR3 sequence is CASSLDFGYGYTF. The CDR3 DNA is TGTGCCAGCAGCTTGGATTTCGGTTATGGCTACACCTTC.

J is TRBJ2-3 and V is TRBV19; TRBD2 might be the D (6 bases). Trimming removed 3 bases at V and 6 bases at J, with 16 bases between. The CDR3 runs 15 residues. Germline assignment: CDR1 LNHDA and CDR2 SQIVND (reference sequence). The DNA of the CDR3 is TGTGCCAGTAGTATTCTGGGAGGACTCTGGGATACGCAGTATTTT. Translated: CASSILGGLWDTQYF.

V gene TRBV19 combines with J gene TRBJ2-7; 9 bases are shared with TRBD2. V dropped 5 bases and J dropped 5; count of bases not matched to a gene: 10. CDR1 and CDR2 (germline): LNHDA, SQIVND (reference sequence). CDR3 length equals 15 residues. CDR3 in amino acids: CASSPGGGRAHEQYF. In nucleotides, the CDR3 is TGTGCCAGTAGTCCTGGGGGCGGGAGGGCCCACGAGCAGTACTTC.

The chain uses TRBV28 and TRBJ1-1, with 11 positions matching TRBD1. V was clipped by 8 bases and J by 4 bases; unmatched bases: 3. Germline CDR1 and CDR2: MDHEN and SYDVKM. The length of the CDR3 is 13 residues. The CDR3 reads CASLGTGGTEAFF. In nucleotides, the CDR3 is TGTGCCAGCCTAGGGACAGGGGGCACTGAAGCTTTCTTT.

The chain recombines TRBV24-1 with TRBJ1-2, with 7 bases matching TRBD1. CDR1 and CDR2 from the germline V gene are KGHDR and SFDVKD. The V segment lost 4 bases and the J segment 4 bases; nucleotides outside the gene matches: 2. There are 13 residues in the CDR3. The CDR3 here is CATSETGTYGYTF. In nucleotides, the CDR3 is TGTGCCACCAGTGAGACAGGGACCTATGGCTACACCTTC.

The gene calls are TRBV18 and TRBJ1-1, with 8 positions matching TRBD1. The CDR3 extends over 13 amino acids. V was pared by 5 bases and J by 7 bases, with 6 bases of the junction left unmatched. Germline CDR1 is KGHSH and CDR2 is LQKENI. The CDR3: CASSADRDSEAFF. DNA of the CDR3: TGTGCCAGCTCAGCGGACAGGGATAGTGAAGCTTTCTTT.

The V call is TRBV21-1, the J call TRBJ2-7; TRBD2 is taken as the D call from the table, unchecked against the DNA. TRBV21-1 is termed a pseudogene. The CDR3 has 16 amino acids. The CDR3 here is CASSTPGLPPIYEQYF. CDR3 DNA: TGTGCCAGCAGCACACCGGGACTACCGCCGATCTACGAGCAGTACTTC.

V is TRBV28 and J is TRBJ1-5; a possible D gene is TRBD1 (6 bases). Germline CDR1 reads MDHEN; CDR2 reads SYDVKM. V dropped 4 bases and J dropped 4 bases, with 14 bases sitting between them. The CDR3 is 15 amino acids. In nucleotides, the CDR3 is TGTGCCAGCAGTTCCCCGACAGGAATTAATCAGCCCCAGCATTTT. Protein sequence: CASSSPTGINQPQHF. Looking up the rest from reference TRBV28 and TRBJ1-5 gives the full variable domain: DVKVTQSSRYLVKRTGEKVFLECVQDMDHENMFWYRQDPGLGLRLIYFSYDVKMKEKGDIPEGYSVSREKKERFSLILESASTNQTSMYLCASSSPTGINQPQHFGDGTRLSIL.

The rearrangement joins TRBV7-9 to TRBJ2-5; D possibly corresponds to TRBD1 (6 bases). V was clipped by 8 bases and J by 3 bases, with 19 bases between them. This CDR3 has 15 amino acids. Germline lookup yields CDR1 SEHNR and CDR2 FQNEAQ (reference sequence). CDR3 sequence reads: CASVQGLYTEETQYF. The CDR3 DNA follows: TGTGCCAGCGTACAGGGTCTATACACCGAAGAGACCCAGTACTTC.

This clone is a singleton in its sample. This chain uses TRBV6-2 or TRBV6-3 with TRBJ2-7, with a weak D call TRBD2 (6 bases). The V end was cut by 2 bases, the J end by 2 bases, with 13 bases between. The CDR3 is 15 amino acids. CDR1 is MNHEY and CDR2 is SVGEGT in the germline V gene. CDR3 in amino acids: CASSYGTYRTYEQYF. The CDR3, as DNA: TGTGCCAGCAGTTACGGGACTTATCGAACCTACGAGCAGTACTTC.

Here the CDR3 reads CASLGPHFPASQVEAFF. The CDR3 DNA is TGTGCCAGCCTGGGGCCGCATTTCCCCGCTTCCCAAGTCGAAGCTTTCTTT. The chain joins TRBV2 to TRBJ1-1, with D perhaps matching TRBD1 (5 bases). Germline V gene lookup returns CDR1 SNHLY and CDR2 FYNNEI. Trimming removed 8 bases at V and 8 bases at J, with 30 bases between. CDR3 size: 17 residues.

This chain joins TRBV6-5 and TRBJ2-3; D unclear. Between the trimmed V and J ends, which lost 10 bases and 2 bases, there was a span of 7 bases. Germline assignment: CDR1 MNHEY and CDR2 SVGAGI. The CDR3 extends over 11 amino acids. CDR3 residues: CATETTDTQYF. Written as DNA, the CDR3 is TGTGCCACAGAAACCACAGATACGCAGTATTTT.

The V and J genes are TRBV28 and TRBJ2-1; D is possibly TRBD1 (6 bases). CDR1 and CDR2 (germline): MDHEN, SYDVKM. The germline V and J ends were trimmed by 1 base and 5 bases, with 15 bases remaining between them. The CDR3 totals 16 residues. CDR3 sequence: CASSLFRTGDNNEQFF. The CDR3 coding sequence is TGTGCCAGCAGTTTATTTCGGACTGGGGACAACAATGAGCAGTTCTTC.

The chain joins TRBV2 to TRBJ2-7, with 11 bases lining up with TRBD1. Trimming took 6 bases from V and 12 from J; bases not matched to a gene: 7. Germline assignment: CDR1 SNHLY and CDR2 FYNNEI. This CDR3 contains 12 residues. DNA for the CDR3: TGTGCCAGCAGCCAGCCGGGACAGGGGGTGTACTTC. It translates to CASSQPGQGVYF.

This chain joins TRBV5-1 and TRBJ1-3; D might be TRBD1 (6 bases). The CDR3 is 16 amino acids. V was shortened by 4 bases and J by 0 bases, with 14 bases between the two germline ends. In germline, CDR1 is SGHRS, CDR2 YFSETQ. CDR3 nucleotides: TGCGCCAGCAGCCCAACACAGGGTACCTCTGGAAACACCATATATTTT. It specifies CASSPTQGTSGNTIYF. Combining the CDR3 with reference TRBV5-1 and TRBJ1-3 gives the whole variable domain KAGVTQTPRYLIKTRGQQVTLSCSPISGHRSVSWYQQTPGQGLQFLFEYFSETQRNKGNFPGRFSGRQFSNSRSEMNVSTLELGDSALYLCASSPTQGTSGNTIYFGEGSWLTVV.

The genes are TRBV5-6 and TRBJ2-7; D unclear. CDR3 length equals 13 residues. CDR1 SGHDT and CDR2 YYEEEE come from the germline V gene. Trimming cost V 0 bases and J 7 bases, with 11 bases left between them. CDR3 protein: CASSLDAGLEQYF. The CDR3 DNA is TGTGCCAGCAGCTTGGATGCCGGGTTGGAGCAGTACTTC.

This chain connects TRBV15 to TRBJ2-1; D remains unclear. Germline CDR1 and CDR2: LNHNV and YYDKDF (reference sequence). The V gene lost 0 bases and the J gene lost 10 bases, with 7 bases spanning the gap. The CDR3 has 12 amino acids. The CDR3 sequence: CATSRDAREQFF. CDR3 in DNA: TGTGCCACCAGCAGAGATGCCCGGGAGCAGTTCTTC.

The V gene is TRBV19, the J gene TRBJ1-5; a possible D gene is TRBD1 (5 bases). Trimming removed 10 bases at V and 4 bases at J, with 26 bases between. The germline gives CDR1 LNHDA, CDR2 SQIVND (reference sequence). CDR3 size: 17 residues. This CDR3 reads CATVPSGSTILNQPQHF. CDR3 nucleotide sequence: TGTGCCACCGTCCCCTCAGGGTCGACCATTCTAAATCAGCCCCAGCATTTT.

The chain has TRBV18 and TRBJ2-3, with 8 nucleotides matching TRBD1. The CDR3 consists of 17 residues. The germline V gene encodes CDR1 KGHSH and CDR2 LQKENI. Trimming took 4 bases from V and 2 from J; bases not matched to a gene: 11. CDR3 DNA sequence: TGTGCCAGCTCACAACCTAACAGGGGGAGGTCCACAGATACGCAGTATTTT. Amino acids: CASSQPNRGRSTDTQYF.

DNA of the CDR3: TGTGCCACCTCAGGGTTCTCCTACAATGAGCAGTTCTTC. Protein product: CATSGFSYNEQFF. The rearrangement links TRBV28 to TRBJ2-1; D is possibly TRBD1 (5 bases). With 10 bases removed from V and 0 bases from J, the gap between germline ends came to 10 bases. Germline CDR1 and CDR2: MDHEN and SYDVKM. This CDR3 region has 13 residues. Together with reference TRBV28 and TRBJ2-1, the CDR3 gives the full variable domain: DVKVTQSSRYLVKRTGEKVFLECVQDMDHENMFWYRQDPGLGLRLIYFSYDVKMKEKGDIPEGYSVSREKKERFSLILESASTNQTSMYLCATSGFSYNEQFFGPGTRLTVL.

The CDR3 protein is CASTRGVSSYEQYF. The DNA for the CDR3 is TGTGCCAGCACCCGGGGGGTTTCGTCCTACGAGCAGTACTTC. This chain joins TRBV27 and TRBJ2-7; TRBD2 aligns across 7 bases. V dropped 7 bases and J dropped 1; count of bases not matched to a gene: 7. CDR3 size: 14 residues. CDR1 and CDR2 from the germline V gene are MNHEY and SMNVEV (reference sequence).

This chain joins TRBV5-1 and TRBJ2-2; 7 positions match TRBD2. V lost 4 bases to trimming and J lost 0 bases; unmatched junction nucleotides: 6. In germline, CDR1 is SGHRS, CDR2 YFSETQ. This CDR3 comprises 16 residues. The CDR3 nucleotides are TGCGCCAGCAGCCCACCGGGGGGACCGAACACCGGGGAGCTGTTTTTT. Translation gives CASSPPGGPNTGELFF.